This T cell receptor beta chain emerged from a study of a mutant IDH1 vaccine in newly diagnosed glioma. Study context: Of the patients given treatment, approximately 60% were male and 37.5% were female, and a mean age of about 40 years was recorded.

Only one count was recorded for this clone. Antigen: not known. CDR1 is SGHNT and CDR2 is YYREEE in the germline V gene (reference sequence). Trimming stripped 4 bases from V and 4 bases from J, with 16 bases between. CDR3 length: 15 amino acids. The data were produced by immunoSEQ multiplex PCR, yet TCRdb's version contains in-frame clones alone and is incomplete. This sample has roughly 43,000 clones, with about 81% found just once. Time point reported: week 23, last vaccination. It was 300 ug of mutant IDH1 20-mer peptide that made up each vaccine dose, given with topical imiquimod. Sequencing used PBMCs, obtained from a glioma patient whose treatment included an IDH1 peptide vaccine. The chain combines TRBV5-4 with TRBJ2-3; perhaps D is TRBD1 or TRBD2 (6 bases each). The receptor's source is a woman younger than 30 with glioma. Some clones in this sample may be carry-over from other donors' samples. This CDR3 is CASSPNLGGPDTQYF. The CDR3 region has the DNA TGTGCCAGCAGCCCAAACCTAGGGGGGCCAGATACGCAGTATTTT.